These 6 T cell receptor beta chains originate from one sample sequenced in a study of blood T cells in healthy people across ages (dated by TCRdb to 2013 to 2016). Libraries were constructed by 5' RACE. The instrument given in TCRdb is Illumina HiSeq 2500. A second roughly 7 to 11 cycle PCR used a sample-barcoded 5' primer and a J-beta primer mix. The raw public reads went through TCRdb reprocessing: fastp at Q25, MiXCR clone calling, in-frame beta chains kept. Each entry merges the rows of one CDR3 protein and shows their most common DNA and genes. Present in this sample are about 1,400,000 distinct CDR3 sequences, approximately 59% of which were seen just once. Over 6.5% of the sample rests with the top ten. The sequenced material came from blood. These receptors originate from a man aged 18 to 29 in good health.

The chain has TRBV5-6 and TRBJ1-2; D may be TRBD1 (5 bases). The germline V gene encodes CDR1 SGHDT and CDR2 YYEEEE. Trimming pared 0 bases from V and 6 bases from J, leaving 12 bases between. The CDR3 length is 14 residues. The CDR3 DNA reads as TGTGCCAGCAGCTTGGAGGCCAGGGCCCATGGCTACACCTTC. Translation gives CASSLEARAHGYTF.

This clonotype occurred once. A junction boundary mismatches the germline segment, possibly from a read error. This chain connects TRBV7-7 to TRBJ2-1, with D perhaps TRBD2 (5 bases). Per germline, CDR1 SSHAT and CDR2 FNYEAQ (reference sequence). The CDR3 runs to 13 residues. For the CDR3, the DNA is TGTGCCGGCAGCCGAGGGCCGAACAATGAGCAGTTCTTC. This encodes CAGSRGPNNEQFF.

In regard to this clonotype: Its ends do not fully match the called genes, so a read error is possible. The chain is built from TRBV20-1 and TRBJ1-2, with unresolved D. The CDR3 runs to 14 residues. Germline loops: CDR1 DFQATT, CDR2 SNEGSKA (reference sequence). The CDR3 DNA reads TGCAGTGCTAGAGATCAACGGACCGAGTATGGCCACACCTTC. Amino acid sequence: CSARDQRTEYGHTF.

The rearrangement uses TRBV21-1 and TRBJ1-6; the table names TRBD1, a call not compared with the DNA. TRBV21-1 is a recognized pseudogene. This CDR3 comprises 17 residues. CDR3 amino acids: CASSAGGDSFRVSPLHF. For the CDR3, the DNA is TGTGCCAGCAGCGCCGGAGGGGACAGTTTTCGGGTTTCACCCCTCCACTTT.

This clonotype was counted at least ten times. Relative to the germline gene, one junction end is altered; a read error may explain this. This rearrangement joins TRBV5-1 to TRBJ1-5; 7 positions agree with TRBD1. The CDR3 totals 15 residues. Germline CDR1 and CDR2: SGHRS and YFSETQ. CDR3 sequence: CASSLAGGSNQPQHF. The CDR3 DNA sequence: TGTGCCAGCAGTTTAGCAGGGGGGAGCAATCAGCCCCAGCATTTT. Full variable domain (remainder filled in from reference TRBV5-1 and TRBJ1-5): KAGVTQTPRYLIKTRGQQVTLSCSPISGHRSVSWYQQTPGQGLQFLFEYFSETQRNKGNFPGRFSGRQFSNSRSEMNVSTLELGDSALYLCASSLAGGSNQPQHFGDGTRLSIL.

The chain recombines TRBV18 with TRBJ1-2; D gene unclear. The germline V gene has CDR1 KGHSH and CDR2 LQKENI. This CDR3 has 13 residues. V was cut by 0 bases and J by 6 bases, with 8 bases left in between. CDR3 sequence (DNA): TGTGCCAGCTCACCACCTGTCCTGGATGGCTACACCTTC. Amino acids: CASSPPVLDGYTF.